The 28 T cell receptor beta chains below come from one sample, sequenced in a study of T cell responses to AZD1222 COVID-19 vaccine. Some clones are missing from TCRdb's copy, which holds only in-frame ones; the method was immunoSEQ multiplex PCR. The sample holds roughly 150,000 clones, more than 75% seen once. The sequencing here drew on peripheral blood, taken on day 0 of AZD1222 vaccination. The source of these receptors is an adult in good health.

The chain joins TRBV3-1 (or the pseudogene TRBV3-2) to TRBJ2-3; weak D call: TRBD2 (5 bases). The CDR3 runs to 17 residues. Trimming took off 4 bases at V and 1 base at J, with 18 bases between the two ends. CDR1 is LGHDT, CDR2 YNNKEL, per germline (reference sequence). CDR3 nucleotide sequence: TGTGCCAGCAGCCTCCATCCCCGAGGTAGCGGCACAGATACGCAGTATTTT. Amino acids: CASSLHPRGSGTDTQYF.

V usage is TRBV7-3 and J usage is TRBJ2-2, with 9 bases lining up with TRBD1. Germline V gives CDR1 SGHTA, CDR2 FQGTGA. Losses at the gene ends were 5 bases for V and 1 base for J; bases not matched to a gene: 5. The CDR3 has 16 residues. The CDR3 sequence: CASSATGGLNTGELFF. The CDR3 region has the DNA TGTGCCAGCAGCGCCACAGGGGGCTTGAACACCGGGGAGCTGTTTTTT.

This clone was seen only once. This chain joins TRBV27 and TRBJ2-1, with a tentative D call TRBD2 (6 bases). The germline CDR1 and CDR2 sequences are MNHEY and SMNVEV (reference sequence). This CDR3 is 17 amino acids long. With 4 bases removed from V and 6 bases from J, the gap between germline ends came to 22 bases. This CDR3 is CASSSGLRVPTANEQFF. CDR3 bases: TGTGCCAGCAGTTCGGGACTTCGCGTTCCGACAGCCAATGAGCAGTTCTTC.

The chain is built from TRBV7-9 and TRBJ2-7; 7 bases align to TRBD2. Looked up from germline, CDR1 is SEHNR and CDR2 is FQNEAQ (reference sequence). The length of the CDR3 is 15 residues. V lost 3 bases to trimming and J lost 3 bases; unmatched junction nucleotides: 8. The CDR3 DNA sequence: TGTGCCAGCAGCTTCGCTAGCGGAGAATACTACGAGCAGTACTTC. It is translated as CASSFASGEYYEQYF. The full variable domain, with the rest looked up from reference TRBV7-9 and TRBJ2-7, is DTGVSQNPRHKITKRGQNVTFRCDPISEHNRLYWYRQTLGQGPEFLTYFQNEAQLEKSRLLSDRFSAERPKGSFSTLEIQRTEQGDSAMYLCASSFASGEYYEQYFGPGTRLTVT.

J is TRBJ2-5 and V is TRBV18; D unclear. Per germline, CDR1 KGHSH and CDR2 LQKENI. V lost 4 bases, J lost 0 bases, and 12 bases lay in between. The CDR3 runs 15 residues. CDR3 bases: TGTGCCAGCTCACTGGGCCAGGCGTACCAAGAGACCCAGTACTTC. Translation gives CASSLGQAYQETQYF.

This rearrangement joins TRBV12-3 or TRBV12-4 to TRBJ2-3; no clear D. Trimming shortened V by 6 bases and J by 0 bases, and 7 bases separated the two germline ends. The CDR3 has 13 residues. The CDR3 DNA reads TGTGCCAGCAGGCACGCTAGCACAGATACGCAGTATTTT. It codes for CASRHASTDTQYF.

This clone is a singleton in its sample. The CDR3 protein is CASSFSGGSNTGELFF. DNA of the CDR3: TGTGCCAGCAGCTTTAGCGGAGGCTCGAACACCGGGGAGCTGTTTTTT. J is TRBJ2-2 and V is TRBV7-3; D may be TRBD2 (6 bases). The CDR3 runs to 16 residues. V was shortened by 3 bases and J by 0 bases, with 11 bases between the two germline ends. Germline lookup yields CDR1 SGHTA and CDR2 FQGTGA. Drawing the rest from reference TRBV7-3 and TRBJ2-2, the complete variable domain is GAGVSQTPSNKVTEKGKYVELRCDPISGHTALYWYRQSLGQGPEFLIYFQGTGAADDSGLPNDRFFAVRPEGSVSTLKIQRTERGDSAVYLCASSFSGGSNTGELFFGEGSRLTVL.

This chain links TRBV14 with TRBJ2-3; D is tentatively TRBD1 or TRBD2 (5 bases each). V lost 2 bases and J 6 bases, leaving 12 bases between the germline ends. The CDR3 runs to 14 residues. Per the germline V gene, CDR1 is SGHDN and CDR2 is FVKESK. CDR3 nucleotide sequence: TGTGCCAGCAGCCAACAGGGAGCGATGGATACGCAGTATTTT. It yields the protein CASSQQGAMDTQYF.

The CDR3 bases are TGTGCCAGTAGTATAGGGACAAATGAGCAGTTCTTC. Translating gives CASSIGTNEQFF. J is TRBJ2-1 and V is TRBV19; perhaps TRBD1 as D (5 bases). Germline CDR1 reads LNHDA; CDR2 reads SQIVND (reference sequence). The CDR3 is 12 residues long. V was shortened by 1 base and J by 7 bases, with 5 bases between the two germline ends. Together with reference TRBV19 and TRBJ2-1, the CDR3 gives the full variable domain: DGGITQSPKYLFRKEGQNVTLSCEQNLNHDAMYWYRQDPGQGLRLIYYSQIVNDFQKGDIAEGYSVSREKKESFPLTVTSAQKNPTAFYLCASSIGTNEQFFGPGTRLTVL.

V is TRBV12-3 or TRBV12-4 and J is TRBJ1-5; D is ambiguous. V was shortened by 3 bases and J by 5 bases, with 8 bases between the two germline ends. This CDR3 is 13 amino acids long. DNA of the CDR3: TGTGCCAGCAGTTTTTCGGGAGATCAGCCCCAGCATTTT. Its protein product is CASSFSGDQPQHF.

This chain links TRBV10-2 with TRBJ2-3; 14 nucleotides line up with TRBD2. V was pared by 8 bases and J by 2 bases, with 9 bases of the junction left unmatched. CDR1 and CDR2 from the germline V gene are WSHSY and SAAADI. CDR3 size: 17 residues. This chain's CDR3 is CASQGLAGVRDTDTQYF. CDR3 DNA: TGCGCCAGCCAGGGACTAGCGGGAGTTAGGGACACAGATACGCAGTATTTT.

The J gene is TRBJ2-7, the V gene TRBV28, with D perhaps given as TRBD1 or TRBD2 (5 bases each). V lost 5 bases and J lost 9, with 17 bases in between. The CDR3 spans 13 residues. Germline V CDR1 and CDR2: MDHEN, SYDVKM. CDR3 sequence reads: CASSRRNGDGQYF. CDR3 coding DNA: TGTGCCAGCAGTAGGCGGAATGGGGACGGGCAGTACTTC.

The V gene is TRBV18, the J gene TRBJ2-7; D might be TRBD1 (6 bases). CDR3 length: 14 amino acids. V was shortened by 5 bases and J by 6 bases, with 17 bases between the two germline ends. Germline V gene data show CDR1 as KGHSH and CDR2 as LQKENI. The CDR3 loop is CASSSRTAASEQYF. Written as DNA, the CDR3 is TGTGCCAGCTCATCTCGGACAGCAGCCAGCGAGCAGTACTTC.

J is TRBJ2-7 and V is TRBV6-5; TRBD1 agrees at 7 bases. CDR1 is MNHEY and CDR2 is SVGAGI in the germline V gene. V shed 6 bases and J 2 bases; nucleotides not matched to a gene: 7. CDR3 length: 14 amino acids. In nucleotides, the CDR3 is TGTGCCAGCAGCCGAAAAGGACAGGCCTACGAGCAGTACTTC. This codes for CASSRKGQAYEQYF.

The chain recombines TRBV11-2 with TRBJ2-7; D is uncertain. From germline, CDR1 is SGHAT and CDR2 FQNNGV. The CDR3 length is 12 residues. Trimming took off 3 bases at V and 6 bases at J, with 9 bases between the two ends. CDR3 in DNA: TGTGCCAGCAGCTTTCAGGATGTCGAGCAGTACTTC. Encoded protein: CASSFQDVEQYF.

The chain has TRBV29-1 and TRBJ1-1; D might be TRBD1 (6 bases). V was trimmed by 4 bases and J by 3 bases, leaving 12 bases between them. The germline V gene has CDR1 SQVTM and CDR2 ANQGSEA. The CDR3 is made up of 13 amino acids. CDR3 bases: TGCAGCGTTGCCTACAGGGAGGACACTGAAGCTTTCTTT. It is translated as CSVAYREDTEAFF.

The V call is TRBV3-1 (or the pseudogene TRBV3-2), the J call TRBJ2-2; D gene ambiguous. This CDR3 has 17 residues. Germline V gene sequence: CDR1 LGHDT, CDR2 YNNKEL (reference sequence). V dropped 2 bases and J dropped 1 base, with 14 bases sitting between them. The CDR3 spells CASSQSPHSRNTGELFF. CDR3 sequence (DNA): TGTGCCAGCAGCCAATCACCCCACTCCCGGAACACCGGGGAGCTGTTTTTT.

CDR3 amino acids: CASSYSSWGTDTQYF. CDR3 DNA sequence: TGTGCCAGCAGTTACTCGAGTTGGGGCACAGATACGCAGTATTTT. The rearrangement uses TRBV6-5 and TRBJ2-3; D unclear. The CDR3 runs 15 residues. The germline V and J ends were trimmed by 0 bases and 1 base, with 8 bases remaining between them. Germline loops: CDR1 MNHEY, CDR2 SVGAGI.

The V gene is TRBV7-2, the J gene TRBJ2-5; 11 bases are a match to TRBD2. V was clipped by 7 bases and J by 1 base; unmatched bases: 2. Germline assignment: CDR1 SGHTA and CDR2 FQGNSA. There are 14 residues in the CDR3. The CDR3 protein is CASKTSGAQETQYF. The CDR3 DNA sequence: TGTGCCAGCAAGACTAGCGGGGCCCAAGAGACCCAGTACTTC.

The rearrangement joins TRBV12-3 or TRBV12-4 to TRBJ2-7, with 8 bases that match TRBD2. V shed 5 bases, J shed 3 bases, and the junction held 3 bases outside the gene matches. This CDR3 is 13 amino acids long. The CDR3 loop reads CASSAGTSYEQYF. CDR3 in DNA: TGTGCCAGCAGTGCCGGGACTAGCTACGAGCAGTACTTC.

The rearrangement uses TRBV4-1 and TRBJ1-4, with a possible D match to TRBD1 (5 bases). The CDR3 runs 16 residues. The V gene lost 0 bases and the J gene lost 8 bases, with 16 bases spanning the gap. The germline V gene has CDR1 MGHRA and CDR2 YSYEKL. The CDR3 sequence: CASSQDRWGIQEKLFF. CDR3 DNA sequence: TGCGCCAGCAGCCAAGATCGGTGGGGGATCCAGGAAAAACTGTTTTTT.

The chain is built from TRBV11-2 and TRBJ1-2; no clear D. V was shortened by 0 bases and J by 8 bases, with 13 bases between the two germline ends. Germline values: CDR1 SGHAT, CDR2 FQNNGV. The CDR3 spans 14 residues. The CDR3 nucleotides are TGTGCCAGCAGCTTAGACGGGGTATCGCAGGGCTACACCTTC. Translating it yields CASSLDGVSQGYTF.

The gene calls are TRBV10-3 and TRBJ1-2; TRBD1 agrees at 8 bases. Germline V gene sequence: CDR1 ENHRY, CDR2 SYGVKD. This CDR3 comprises 13 residues. The ends lost 4 bases at V and 6 bases at J; junction bases unmatched: 4. CDR3 nucleotides: TGTGCCATCAGTGTCGGACAGGGCGATGGCTACACCTTC. Encoded protein: CAISVGQGDGYTF.

This clone was recorded only once. V gene TRBV28 combines with J gene TRBJ2-7, with TRBD1 as a possible D gene (7 bases). Germline CDR1 reads MDHEN; CDR2 reads SYDVKM. The CDR3 spans 14 residues. V lost 6 bases and J 6 bases, leaving 18 bases between the germline ends. CDR3 nucleotides: TGTGCCAGCAGCTTCAGGGGGGCCCCGTTCGAGCAGTACTTC. This codes for CASSFRGAPFEQYF.

The chain is built from TRBV28 and TRBJ1-1, with D perhaps TRBD1 (5 bases). Trimming left V 6 bases short and J 8 bases short, with 16 bases between. The CDR3 spans 13 residues. Germline V gene sequence: CDR1 MDHEN, CDR2 SYDVKM. CDR3 region: CASRRTLHQEAFF. CDR3 nucleotides: TGTGCCAGCAGAAGGACACTCCATCAGGAAGCTTTCTTT.

The chain couples TRBV4-1 to TRBJ1-5; 7 bases are a match to TRBD1. The CDR3 is 15 amino acids. Germline V CDR1 and CDR2: MGHRA, YSYEKL. Germline trimming cut 2 bases from V and 4 bases from J; bases unmatched to any gene: 5. The CDR3 loop reads CASSQSRDRNQPQHF. CDR3 nucleotide sequence: TGCGCCAGCAGCCAATCCCGGGACAGAAATCAGCCCCAGCATTTT.

The chain recombines TRBV5-1 with TRBJ1-1; 7 bases match TRBD1. Germline assignment: CDR1 SGHRS and CDR2 YFSETQ. Trimming took 2 bases from V and 5 from J; bases not matched to a gene: 0. This CDR3 has 12 residues. As DNA, the CDR3 is TGCGCCAGCAGCTTACAGGGGACTGAAGCTTTCTTT. Protein product: CASSLQGTEAFF.

This clone was seen a single time. The genes are TRBV20-1 and TRBJ2-6; TRBD2 might be the D (5 bases). The CDR3 runs 14 residues. Trimming removed 3 bases from V and 1 base from J, with 7 bases in between. Per the germline V gene, CDR1 is DFQATT and CDR2 is SNEGSKA (reference sequence). The CDR3 coding sequence is TGCAGTGCTAGTGCGGGTTCTGGGGCCAACGTCCTGACTTTC. Its protein product is CSASAGSGANVLTF.